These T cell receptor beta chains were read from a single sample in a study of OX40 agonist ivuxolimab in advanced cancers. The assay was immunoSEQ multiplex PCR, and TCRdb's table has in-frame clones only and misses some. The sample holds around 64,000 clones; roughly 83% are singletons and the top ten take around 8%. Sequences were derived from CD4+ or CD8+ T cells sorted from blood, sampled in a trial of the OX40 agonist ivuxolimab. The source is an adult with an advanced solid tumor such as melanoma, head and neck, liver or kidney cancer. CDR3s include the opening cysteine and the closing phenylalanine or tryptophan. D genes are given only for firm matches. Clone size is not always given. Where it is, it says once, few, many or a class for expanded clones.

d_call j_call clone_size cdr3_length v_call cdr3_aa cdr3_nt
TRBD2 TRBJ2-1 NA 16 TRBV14 CASSQWGLAGYNEQFF TGTGCCAGCAGCCAGTGGGGACTAGCGGGGTACAATGAGCAGTTCTTC
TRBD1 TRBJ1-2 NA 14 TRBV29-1 CSARTGGALTGYTF TGCAGCGCACGGACAGGGGGCGCTTTGACTGGCTACACCTTC
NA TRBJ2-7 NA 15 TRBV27 CASSLPGIGTYEQYF TGTGCCAGCAGTTTACCGGGAATAGGGACCTACGAGCAGTACTTC
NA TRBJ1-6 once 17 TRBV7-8 CASSLFGEKGNNSPLHF TGTGCCAGCAGCTTATTCGGGGAAAAGGGAAATAATTCACCCCTCCACTTT
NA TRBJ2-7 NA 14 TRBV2 CASSDVGSTYEQYF TGTGCCAGCAGTGATGTAGGGTCAACCTACGAGCAGTACTTC
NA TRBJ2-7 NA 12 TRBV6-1 CASEGWGYEQYF TGTGCCAGTGAGGGTTGGGGCTACGAGCAGTACTTC
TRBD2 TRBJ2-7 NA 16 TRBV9 CASSVGSGSPRYEQYF TGTGCCAGCAGCGTAGGTAGCGGGAGCCCCAGGTACGAGCAGTACTTC
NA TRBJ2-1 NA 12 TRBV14 CASSQDLGSQFF TGTGCCAGCAGCCAAGATCTCGGATCGCAGTTCTTC
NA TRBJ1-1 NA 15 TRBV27 CASSLKGGRRPEAFF TGTGCCAGCAGTTTAAAAGGGGGGCGTCGGCCCGAAGCTTTCTTT
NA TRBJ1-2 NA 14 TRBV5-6 CASSLGDTTDGYTF TGTGCCAGCAGCTTGGGGGACACCACTGATGGCTACACCTTC
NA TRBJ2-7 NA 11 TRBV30 CAWSVAYEQYF TGTGCCTGGAGTGTAGCCTACGAGCAGTACTTC
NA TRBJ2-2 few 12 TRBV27 CASSFRTGELFF TGTGCCAGCAGTTTTAGGACCGGGGAGCTGTTTTTT
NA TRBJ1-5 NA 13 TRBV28 CASSRRGNQPQHF TGTGCCAGCAGTCGGAGGGGGAACCAGCCCCAGCATTTT
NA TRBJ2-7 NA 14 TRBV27 CASSLMGRPYEQYF TGTGCCAGCAGTTTAATGGGGCGCCCCTACGAGCAGTACTTC
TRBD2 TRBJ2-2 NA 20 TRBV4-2 CASSQDRGTSGNANTGELFF TGTGCCAGCAGCCAAGATAGGGGGACTAGCGGGAACGCGAACACCGGGGAGCTGTTTTTT
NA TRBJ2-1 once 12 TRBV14 CASSPGGPEQFF TGTGCCAGCAGCCCGGGGGGCCCTGAGCAGTTCTTC
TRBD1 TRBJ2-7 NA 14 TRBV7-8 CASSPRDRAGEQYF TGTGCCAGCAGCCCAAGGGACAGGGCTGGCGAGCAGTACTTC
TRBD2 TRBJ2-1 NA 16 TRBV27 CASSLSASGAYNEQFF TGTGCCAGCAGTTTATCGGCTAGCGGAGCTTACAATGAGCAGTTCTTC
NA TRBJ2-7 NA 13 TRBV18 CASSPSQLYEQYF TGTGCCAGCTCACCCTCCCAGCTCTACGAGCAGTACTTC
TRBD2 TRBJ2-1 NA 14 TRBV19 CASNLAGVKDEQFF TGTGCCAGTAACCTAGCGGGAGTTAAAGATGAGCAGTTCTTC
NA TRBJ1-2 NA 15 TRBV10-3 CAISEFLLQGYGYTF TGTGCCATCAGTGAGTTTTTATTACAGGGATATGGCTACACCTTC
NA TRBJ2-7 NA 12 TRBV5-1 CASSSERRWQYF TGCGCCAGCAGCTCGGAGCGGAGGTGGCAGTACTTC
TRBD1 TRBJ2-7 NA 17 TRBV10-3 CAIMGRDRGTSSYEQYF TGTGCCATCATGGGGCGGGACAGGGGCACGAGTTCCTACGAGCAGTACTTC
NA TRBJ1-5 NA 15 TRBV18 CASSPPDQGGQPQHF TGTGCCAGCTCACCACCAGATCAGGGAGGCCAGCCCCAGCATTTT
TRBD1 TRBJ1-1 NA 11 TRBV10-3 CAISGQGGAFF TGTGCCATCAGCGGACAGGGTGGAGCTTTCTTT
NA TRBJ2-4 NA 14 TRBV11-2 CASSRPGVKNIQYF TGTGCCAGCAGCCGCCCAGGAGTCAAAAACATTCAGTACTTC
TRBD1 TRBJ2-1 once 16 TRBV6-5 CASSFTGTGVKNEQFF TGTGCCAGCAGTTTTACCGGGACAGGGGTGAAGAATGAGCAGTTCTTC
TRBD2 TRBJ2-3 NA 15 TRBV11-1 CASKRTSGNSDTQYF TGTGCGAGCAAGAGGACTAGCGGGAATTCAGATACGCAGTATTTT
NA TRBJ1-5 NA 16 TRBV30 CAWSVSSPRRHQPQHF TGTGCCTGGAGTGTAAGTTCACCCCGACGGCATCAGCCCCAGCATTTT
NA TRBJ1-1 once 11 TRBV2 CASFLNTEAFF TGTGCCAGCTTTTTGAACACTGAAGCTTTCTTT
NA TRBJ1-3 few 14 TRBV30 CAWSEGGKENTIYF TGTGCCTGGAGTGAGGGGGGAAAGGAAAACACCATATATTTT
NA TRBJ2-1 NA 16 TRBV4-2 CASSSSTSSSYNEQFF TGTGCCAGCAGCTCTTCGACATCGAGCTCCTACAATGAGCAGTTCTTC
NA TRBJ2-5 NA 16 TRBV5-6 CASSLTTGSRQETQYF TGTGCCAGCAGCTTAACTACAGGGTCCCGTCAAGAGACCCAGTACTTC
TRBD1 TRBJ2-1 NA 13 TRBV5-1 CASSVSGGYEQFF TGCGCCAGCAGCGTATCAGGGGGCTATGAGCAGTTCTTC
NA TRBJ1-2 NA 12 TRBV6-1 CASSEHNYGYTF TGTGCCAGCAGTGAACATAACTATGGCTACACCTTC
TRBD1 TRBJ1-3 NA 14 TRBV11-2 CASSPGGGRNTIYF TGTGCCAGCAGCCCAGGGGGAGGGAGAAACACCATATATTTT
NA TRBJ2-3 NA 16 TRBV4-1 CASSLRDSTGTDTQYF TGCGCCAGCAGCCTAAGAGATAGCACGGGCACAGATACGCAGTATTTT
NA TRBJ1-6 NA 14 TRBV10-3 CATQTGYDNSPLHF TGTGCCACCCAAACAGGGTACGATAATTCACCCCTCCACTTT
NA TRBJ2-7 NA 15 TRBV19 CASSLTRGLAYEQYF TGTGCCAGTAGCTTAACTCGGGGTCTGGCCTACGAGCAGTACTTC
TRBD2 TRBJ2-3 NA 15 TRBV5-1 CASSWTSGGTDTQYF TGCGCCAGCAGCTGGACTAGCGGGGGCACAGATACGCAGTATTTT
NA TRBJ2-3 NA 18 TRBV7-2 CASSSPAHSVLLTDTQYF TGTGCCAGCAGCAGCCCCGCCCACAGTGTCCTACTCACAGATACGCAGTATTTT
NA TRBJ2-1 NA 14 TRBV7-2 CASRYRGFNNEQFF TGTGCCAGCAGGTACCGGGGGTTCAACAATGAGCAGTTCTTC
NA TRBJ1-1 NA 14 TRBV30 CARRGDISNTEAFF TGTGCCCGGAGGGGGGACATAAGCAACACTGAAGCTTTCTTT
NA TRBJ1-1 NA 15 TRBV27 CASSLGVAGSTEAFF TGTGCCAGCAGTTTAGGCGTCGCTGGGAGCACTGAAGCTTTCTTT
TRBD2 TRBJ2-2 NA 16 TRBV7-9 CASSSLLAEITGELFF TGTGCCAGCAGCTCCCTACTAGCGGAGATCACCGGGGAGCTGTTTTTT
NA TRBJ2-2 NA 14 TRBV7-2 CASSLGLNTGELFF TGTGCCAGCAGCTTGGGACTTAACACCGGGGAGCTGTTTTTT
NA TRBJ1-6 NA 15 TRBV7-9 CASSLAGFRNSPLHF TGTGCCAGCAGCTTAGCAGGGTTCCGTAATTCACCCCTCCACTTT
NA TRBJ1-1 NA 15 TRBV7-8 CASSLGPALGTEAFF TGTGCCAGCAGCTTAGGCCCAGCTCTGGGCACTGAAGCTTTCTTT
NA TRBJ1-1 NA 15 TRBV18 CASSPPTRSLAEAFF TGTGCCAGCTCACCTCCGACTCGAAGCCTCGCTGAAGCTTTCTTT
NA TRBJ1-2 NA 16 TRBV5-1 CASSAGLVLTNYGYTF TGCGCCAGCTCGGCCGGTCTTGTTCTTACCAACTATGGCTACACCTTC